Below, 9 T cell receptor beta chains from the same sample are listed, as sequenced in a study of breast tumors, draining lymph nodes, adjacent tissues. Breast cancer patients provided tissue from their axillary draining lymph nodes. TCRdb redid the calling of the multiplex PCR reads with MiXCR, one entry per CDR3 protein. The sample includes roughly 220,000 distinct CDR3 sequences, under 40% of them seen just once. The sequenced material came from axillary lymph node tissue. The receptors come from a female donor with breast cancer. Some clones in this sample may be carry-over from other donors' samples.

This chain links TRBV2 with TRBJ2-2; 8 bases align to TRBD2. The CDR3 has 19 amino acids. J lost 3 bases, V lost 0 bases, and 12 bases had no gene match. CDR1 and CDR2 (germline): SNHLY, FYNNEI. Here the CDR3 reads CASSEAPGGFGGYTGELFF. Here the CDR3 DNA reads TGTGCCAGCAGTGAAGCGCCGGGAGGGTTCGGGGGCTACACCGGGGAGCTGTTTTTT.

For this clonotype: Given a much more abundant clone one base away, this may be a read error. The chain uses TRBV20-1 and TRBJ2-5; 7 positions agree with TRBD2. CDR1 is DFQATT and CDR2 is SNEGSKA in the germline V gene (reference sequence). The CDR3 consists of 13 residues. The CDR3 region is CGARAGRGETQYF. The CDR3 DNA sequence: TGCGGTGCCAGGGCAGGGCGGGGGGAGACCCAGTACTTC.

This clonotype came up many times. The chain links TRBV2 to TRBJ2-7; 9 bases are shared with TRBD2. V was pared by 4 bases and J by 4 bases, with 8 bases of the junction left unmatched. The CDR3 runs to 15 residues. Germline V CDR1 and CDR2: SNHLY, FYNNEI. CDR3: CASSASSGSPYEQYF. The DNA of the CDR3 is TGTGCCAGCAGTGCGAGTAGCGGGAGCCCTTACGAGCAGTACTTC.

V is TRBV7-8 and J is TRBJ2-7; 11 bases agree with TRBD1. This CDR3 contains 18 residues. V lost 1 base to trimming and J lost 3 bases; unmatched junction nucleotides: 11. Germline loops: CDR1 SGHVS, CDR2 FQNEAQ. CDR3 coding DNA: TGTGCCAGCAGCTTAGGGGTGGGGGACAGGGGGTTACACTACGAGCAGTACTTC. Amino acids: CASSLGVGDRGLHYEQYF.

As to this clonotype: A much larger clone lies a single base off, so this may be a read error. Given the absence of the conserved phenylalanine or tryptophan at the CDR3 end, a read error is likely. V is TRBV29-1 and J is TRBJ2-1; D tentatively reads TRBD1 or TRBD2 (5 bases each). V was trimmed by 0 bases and J by 4 bases, leaving 16 bases between them. Germline CDR1 is SQVTM and CDR2 is ANQGSEA. This CDR3 comprises 16 residues. Here the CDR3 reads CSVEDQRTGGYNEQFS. In nucleotides, the CDR3 is TGCAGCGTTGAAGATCAGCGGACTGGGGGATACAATGAGCAGTTCTCC.

Only one count was recorded for this clonotype. The chain carries TRBV7-3 and TRBJ2-3; TRBD1 aligns across 7 bases. In germline, CDR1 is SGHTA, CDR2 FQGTGA. This CDR3 spans 14 amino acids. V trimming: 1 base; J trimming: 5 bases; junction bases outside the gene matches: 3. CDR3 sequence (DNA): TGTGCCAGCAGCTTAAATACAGGGGTAGATACGCAGTATTTT. This translates into CASSLNTGVDTQYF.

J is TRBJ1-2 and V is TRBV2; D ambiguous. The V gene's germline CDR1 is SNHLY and CDR2 FYNNEI. The CDR3 runs to 15 residues. Trimming pared 6 bases from V and 8 bases from J, leaving 22 bases between. The DNA of the CDR3 is TGTGCCAGCAGCTTAACGGCACCAGGTACGGAAGGCTACACCTTC. This sequence encodes CASSLTAPGTEGYTF.

This clonotype was seen at least ten times. The rearrangement joins TRBV2 to TRBJ2-1; TRBD2 matches at 12 bases. In germline, CDR1 is SNHLY, CDR2 FYNNEI. The CDR3 totals 13 residues. V lost 6 bases and J lost 10; bases outside the gene matches: 4. The CDR3 sequence: CASSASGRGEQFF. CDR3 sequence (DNA): TGTGCCAGCAGCGCTAGCGGGAGGGGCGAGCAGTTCTTC.

This clonotype was seen many times. The chain is built from TRBV19 and TRBJ1-3; D not resolved. Deletions cut 2 bases from V and 1 base from J, with 6 bases between. Germline-derived CDR1 and CDR2 are LNHDA and SQIVND (reference sequence). The CDR3 runs 14 residues. The DNA for the CDR3 is TGTGCCAGTAGTATAATCAGTTCTGGAAACACCATATATTTT. It yields the protein CASSIISSGNTIYF.